The 32 T cell receptor beta chains given below trace back to one sample, sequenced in a study of cytomegalovirus exposure and HLA in healthy donors. The PCR ran on 60 Vbeta and 13 Jbeta primers. Method: immunoSEQ multiplex PCR; TCRdb's copy keeps in-frame clones and lacks some. The repertoire holds about 180,000 clones, with 82% as singletons. Sample: PBMCs. These receptors were collected from a man aged 40-55 years in good health and CMV-seronegative.

The chain combines TRBV30 with TRBJ2-3; D remains ambiguous. This CDR3 comprises 12 residues. Trimming cost V 4 bases and J 2 bases, with 7 bases left between them. Germline-derived CDR1 and CDR2 are GTSNPN and SVGIG (reference sequence). In DNA, the CDR3 is TGTGCCTGGAATCCCCTCACAGATACGCAGTATTTT. Its protein product is CAWNPLTDTQYF.

V is TRBV19 and J is TRBJ2-3, with D possibly matching TRBD2 (6 bases). The CDR3 is 14 amino acids. Trimming removed 7 bases at V and 3 bases at J, with 14 bases between. Looked up from germline, CDR1 is LNHDA and CDR2 is SQIVND (reference sequence). CDR3 residues: CASTHPGRTDTQYF. The CDR3 DNA follows: TGTGCCAGTACGCACCCGGGGAGGACAGATACGCAGTATTTT.

The chain combines TRBV11-2 with TRBJ2-3; perhaps TRBD1 as D (6 bases). CDR1 and CDR2 from the germline V gene are SGHAT and FQNNGV. V lost 1 base and J 2 bases, leaving 13 bases between the germline ends. This CDR3 region has 16 residues. The CDR3 DNA sequence: TGTGCCAGCAGCTTAGGTACAGGGTTTCCCACAGATACGCAGTATTTT. Protein: CASSLGTGFPTDTQYF.

The V call is TRBV29-1, the J call TRBJ1-3; no clear D. The germline gives CDR1 SQVTM, CDR2 ANQGSEA. The CDR3 sequence is 11 residues long. Between the trimmed V and J ends, which lost 1 base and 7 bases, there was a span of 5 bases. The CDR3: CSVEVLNTIYF. DNA for the CDR3: TGCAGCGTTGAAGTATTGAACACCATATATTTT. Together with reference TRBV29-1 and TRBJ1-3, the CDR3 gives the full variable domain: SAVISQKPSRDICQRGTSLTIQCQVDSQVTMMFWYRQQPGQSLTLIATANQGSEATYESGFVIDKFPISRPNLTFSTLTVSNMSPEDSSIYLCSVEVLNTIYFGEGSWLTVV.

The rearrangement uses TRBV7-2 and TRBJ2-5, with TRBD2 identical over 10 bases. Germline CDR1 SGHTA, CDR2 FQGNSA. The length of the CDR3 is 17 residues. Trimming took 0 bases from V and 4 from J; bases not matched to a gene: 8. CDR3 in DNA: TGTGCCAGCAGCTTAGCCTCGGGTAGCGGGAGGTCAGAGACCCAGTACTTC. Translated: CASSLASGSGRSETQYF.

Here the CDR3 DNA reads TGTGCCAGCAGTGAATATGGGAGGAACACTGAAGCTTTCTTT. Its protein product is CASSEYGRNTEAFF. The chain employs TRBV25-1 and TRBJ1-1, with unresolved D. V was cut by 0 bases and J by 1 base, with 6 bases left in between. This CDR3 is 14 amino acids long. Germline V CDR1 and CDR2: MGHDK, SYGVNS.

The chain has TRBV7-2 and TRBJ2-5; 7 nucleotides line up with TRBD2. Trimming removed 6 bases from V and 3 bases from J; junction bases left unmatched: 10. Germline lookup yields CDR1 SGHTA and CDR2 FQGNSA. The CDR3 extends over 15 amino acids. For the CDR3, the DNA is TGTGCCAGCAGGTTATTAGGACTAGGGGAAGAGACCCAGTACTTC. It codes for CASRLLGLGEETQYF.

The gene calls are TRBV29-1 and TRBJ1-1; the match to TRBD1 covers 9 bases. J was trimmed by 5 bases and V by 7 bases; bases with no gene match: 11. The CDR3 contains 14 residues. Per germline, CDR1 SQVTM and CDR2 ANQGSEA. This chain's CDR3 is CSAGMDRGSTEAFF. The DNA of the CDR3 is TGCAGCGCCGGCATGGACAGGGGATCGACTGAAGCTTTCTTT. The full variable domain, in which reference TRBV29-1 and TRBJ1-1 provide the parts outside the CDR3, is SAVISQKPSRDICQRGTSLTIQCQVDSQVTMMFWYRQQPGQSLTLIATANQGSEATYESGFVIDKFPISRPNLTFSTLTVSNMSPEDSSIYLCSAGMDRGSTEAFFGQGTRLTVV.

This clone was counted a single time. The CDR3 reads CASSARDRGRGDTEAFF. The CDR3 coding sequence is TGCGCCAGCAGCGCCCGGGACAGGGGGCGCGGTGACACTGAAGCTTTCTTT. The chain has TRBV5-1 and TRBJ1-1; 12 nucleotides align to TRBD1. This CDR3 has 17 amino acids. The V and J ends lost 4 bases and 3 bases, in that order; junction bases with no gene match: 10. Germline assignment: CDR1 SGHRS and CDR2 YFSETQ. Variable domain in full (rest from reference TRBV5-1 and TRBJ1-1): KAGVTQTPRYLIKTRGQQVTLSCSPISGHRSVSWYQQTPGQGLQFLFEYFSETQRNKGNFPGRFSGRQFSNSRSEMNVSTLELGDSALYLCASSARDRGRGDTEAFFGQGTRLTVV.

The chain joins TRBV6-5 to TRBJ2-7; D might be TRBD1 (5 bases). The CDR3 consists of 15 residues. Per the germline V gene, CDR1 is MNHEY and CDR2 is SVGAGI. With 0 bases removed from V and 5 bases from J, the gap between germline ends came to 14 bases. CDR3 region: CASSYSSAGRHEQYF. Written as DNA, the CDR3 is TGTGCCAGCAGTTACTCGAGTGCAGGGCGGCACGAGCAGTACTTC.

CDR3 loop: CASSSWTSGGGQDTQYF. The CDR3 DNA is TGTGCCAGCAGCTCATGGACTAGCGGGGGGGGTCAAGATACGCAGTATTTT. The chain combines TRBV11-2 with TRBJ2-3; 15 bases match TRBD2. The CDR3 runs 17 residues. CDR1 and CDR2 from the germline V gene are SGHAT and FQNNGV. V was clipped by 4 bases and J by 5 bases; unmatched bases: 7.

The chain carries TRBV28 and TRBJ2-7; the D is unclear. Germline assignment: CDR1 MDHEN and CDR2 SYDVKM. V lost 4 bases and J lost 2, with 15 bases in between. The CDR3 is 15 residues long. The CDR3 loop is CASSSTPTQTYEQYF. The CDR3 DNA follows: TGTGCCAGCAGTTCCACTCCGACTCAGACCTACGAGCAGTACTTC.

CDR3: CASSLEHGEGDSNEKLFF. The CDR3 nucleotides are TGTGCCAGCAGCTTAGAACATGGGGAGGGGGATTCTAATGAAAAACTGTTTTTT. This rearrangement joins TRBV7-8 to TRBJ1-4, with D maybe TRBD1 (6 bases). Germline V gene sequence: CDR1 SGHVS, CDR2 FQNEAQ. The CDR3 length is 18 residues. Trimming shortened V by 1 base and J by 3 bases, and 18 bases separated the two germline ends.

The chain recombines TRBV4-1 with TRBJ1-1; 7 nucleotides align to TRBD1. Germline values: CDR1 MGHRA, CDR2 YSYEKL. The CDR3 covers 17 residues. V gave up 0 bases and J gave up 0 bases; unmatched junction bases: 7. The CDR3 region has the DNA TGCGCCAGCAGCCAAGATGAGGAGGGGGCGTTGAACACTGAAGCTTTCTTT. Its translation is CASSQDEEGALNTEAFF.

The chain links TRBV4-3 to TRBJ2-1, with TRBD2 identical over 8 bases. The J segment lost 6 bases and the V segment lost 0 bases, leaving 10 bases of the junction unmatched. This CDR3 has 17 amino acids. Germline V CDR1 and CDR2: LGHNA, YSLEER. The DNA of the CDR3 is TGCGCCAGCAGCCAAGATAGCGGGACCCTGGGGACCAATGAGCAGTTCTTC. Translation: CASSQDSGTLGTNEQFF.

The gene calls are TRBV30 and TRBJ2-7; 14 bases fit TRBD2. The J segment lost 2 bases and the V segment lost 3 bases, leaving 3 bases of the junction unmatched. Germline CDR1 is GTSNPN and CDR2 is SVGIG (reference sequence). The CDR3 is made up of 15 amino acids. The CDR3 here is CAWSRLAGGTYEQYF. CDR3 bases: TGTGCCTGGAGCAGACTAGCGGGGGGGACCTACGAGCAGTACTTC.

This CDR3 is CSVVGGADYGYTF. The CDR3, as DNA: TGCAGCGTTGTGGGGGGGGCGGACTATGGCTACACCTTC. V and J are TRBV29-1 and TRBJ1-2; D possibly corresponds to TRBD1 (6 bases). Trimming took off 4 bases at V and 3 bases at J, with 12 bases between the two ends. The CDR3 runs to 13 residues. Germline V gene data show CDR1 as SQVTM and CDR2 as ANQGSEA.

This clone showed up just a few times. The gene calls are TRBV29-1 and TRBJ2-1; TRBD1 agrees at 11 bases. The CDR3 contains 15 residues. V shed 2 bases and J 4 bases; nucleotides not matched to a gene: 4. CDR1 is SQVTM, CDR2 ANQGSEA, per germline. CDR3 amino acids: CSVEKDRGHYNEQFF. The CDR3 coding sequence is TGCAGCGTTGAAAAGGACAGGGGGCATTACAATGAGCAGTTCTTC.

The CDR3 region is CASSLAGAVETQYF. The CDR3 DNA is TGTGCCAGCAGCTTAGCGGGGGCAGTGGAGACCCAGTACTTC. J is TRBJ2-5 and V is TRBV7-9, with a possible D match to TRBD1 (6 bases). The ends were cut back, 0 bases at V and 5 bases at J, with 10 bases in the middle. Germline-derived CDR1 and CDR2 are SEHNR and FQNEAQ (reference sequence). This CDR3 region has 14 residues.

The chain combines TRBV30 with TRBJ1-6; D not resolved. Trimming cost V 2 bases and J 1 base, with 6 bases left between them. This CDR3 region has 14 residues. Germline V gene data show CDR1 as GTSNPN and CDR2 as SVGIG (reference sequence). The CDR3 is CAWSPGSYNSPLHF. Here the CDR3 DNA reads TGTGCCTGGAGTCCGGGATCCTATAATTCACCCCTCCACTTT.

This chain connects TRBV11-2 to TRBJ2-1; 10 positions match TRBD2. Germline loops: CDR1 SGHAT, CDR2 FQNNGV. The junction had 6 bases not matched to a gene; V was cut back by 8 bases and J by 2 bases. The CDR3 consists of 15 residues. CDR3 protein: CASYPLAGAYNEQFF. The CDR3 nucleotides read TGTGCCAGCTATCCCCTAGCGGGGGCCTACAATGAGCAGTTCTTC.

V and J are TRBV7-2 and TRBJ2-5; weak D call: TRBD1 (5 bases). V lost 1 base and J 5 bases, leaving 11 bases between the germline ends. The CDR3 has 14 residues. CDR1 is SGHTA, CDR2 FQGNSA, per germline. CDR3 nucleotide sequence: TGTGCCAGCAGCTTAGATCGGTGGGGCGAGACCCAGTACTTC. Amino acids: CASSLDRWGETQYF.

The CDR3 nucleotides read TGTGCCAGCAGTGCGGAACTATCCTACGAGCAGTACTTC. Its translation: CASSAELSYEQYF. V is TRBV6-4 and J is TRBJ2-7; no clear D gene. Looked up from germline, CDR1 is MRHNA and CDR2 is SNTAGT. V lost 4 bases to trimming and J lost 1 base, with 8 bases between them. The CDR3 spans 13 residues.

The chain recombines TRBV5-1 with TRBJ2-5; D is ambiguous. Germline CDR1 reads SGHRS; CDR2 reads YFSETQ. Between the trimmed V and J ends, which lost 0 bases and 5 bases, there was a span of 17 bases. The CDR3 loop spans 16 amino acids. This CDR3 is CASSLVGQNSRETQYF. In nucleotides, the CDR3 is TGCGCCAGCAGCTTGGTAGGCCAGAACTCCAGGGAGACCCAGTACTTC.

V and J are TRBV4-3 and TRBJ1-1; D perhaps matches TRBD1 (5 bases). Germline-derived CDR1 and CDR2 are LGHNA and YSLEER. The ends were cut back, 0 bases at V and 5 bases at J, with 16 bases in the middle. This CDR3 comprises 16 residues. CDR3 protein: CASSQDWAQGRTEAFF. As DNA, the CDR3 is TGCGCCAGCAGCCAAGACTGGGCCCAGGGAAGGACTGAAGCTTTCTTT.

The rearrangement links TRBV5-1 to TRBJ2-7; perhaps TRBD1 as D (8 bases). The CDR3 extends over 15 amino acids. Trimming stripped 0 bases from V and 7 bases from J, with 17 bases between. Germline V gives CDR1 SGHRS, CDR2 YFSETQ. This CDR3 reads CASSLARQGRGEQYF. The DNA of the CDR3 is TGCGCCAGCAGCTTGGCAAGACAGGGGAGGGGGGAGCAGTACTTC.

Of note for this clone: One end of the junction is discordant with germline, which a read error may explain. V and J are TRBV30 and TRBJ1-2, with TRBD1 matching 7 bases. Germline V gene sequence: CDR1 GTSNPN, CDR2 SVGIG (reference sequence). The CDR3 covers 10 residues. CDR3: CAWSDRDWDF. The CDR3 region has the DNA TGTGCCTGGAGCGACAGGGACTGGGACTTC. Using reference TRBV30 and TRBJ1-2 for the parts outside the CDR3, the full variable domain is SQTIHQWPATLVQPVGSPLSLECTVEGTSNPNLYWYRQAAGRGLQLLFYSVGIGQISSEVPQNLSASRPQDRQFILSSKKLLLSDSGFYLCAWSDRDWDFGSGTRLTVV.

This sequence joins TRBV7-9 and TRBJ2-5, with TRBD1 as a possible D gene (5 bases). V gave up 2 bases and J gave up 5 bases, with 12 bases separating them. The germline CDR1 and CDR2 sequences are SEHNR and FQNEAQ (reference sequence). This CDR3 has 14 residues. As DNA, the CDR3 is TGTGCCAGCAGCTTAAGCAGGGTCGGGGAGACCCAGTACTTC. Translated: CASSLSRVGETQYF.

This chain joins TRBV9 and TRBJ2-2; 7 bases fit TRBD1. V lost 4 bases and J lost 5; bases outside the gene matches: 11. CDR3 size: 16 residues. Looked up from germline, CDR1 is SGDLS and CDR2 is YYNGEE. The CDR3 DNA reads TGTGCCAGCAGCCCTAGAGAGACAGGGCTGACCGGGGAGCTGTTTTTT. This gives the protein CASSPRETGLTGELFF.

The rearrangement uses TRBV9 and TRBJ2-2; 14 nucleotides agree with TRBD2. This CDR3 comprises 15 residues. CDR1 SGDLS and CDR2 YYNGEE come from the germline V gene. V lost 7 bases, J lost 6 bases, and 5 bases stayed unmatched. The CDR3 protein is CASGRLAGGSGELFF. The CDR3 region has the DNA TGTGCCAGCGGGAGACTAGCGGGAGGGTCCGGGGAGCTGTTTTTT. The entire variable domain, with the rest obtained from reference TRBV9 and TRBJ2-2, is as follows: DSGVTQTPKHLITATGQRVTLRCSPRSGDLSVYWYQQSLDQGLQFLIQYYNGEERAKGNILERFSAQQFPDLHSELNLSSLELGDSALYFCASGRLAGGSGELFFGEGSRLTVL.

The V call is TRBV6-6, the J call TRBJ2-7; 11 bases map to TRBD1. The CDR3 runs 13 residues. Germline CDR1 and CDR2: MNHNY and SVGAGI (reference sequence). V gave up 8 bases and J gave up 2 bases; unmatched junction bases: 2. Here the CDR3 DNA reads TGTGCCAGCGGACAGGGGGCGGCCTACGAGCAGTACTTC. It yields the protein CASGQGAAYEQYF.

The V and J genes are TRBV19 and TRBJ2-7; the match to TRBD1 covers 7 bases. Germline trimming cut 7 bases from V and 5 bases from J; bases unmatched to any gene: 2. There are 11 residues in the CDR3. Germline values: CDR1 LNHDA, CDR2 SQIVND (reference sequence). CDR3: CASTDRDEQYF. CDR3 DNA: TGTGCCAGTACCGACAGGGACGAGCAGTACTTC.